The sample holds a few counts of the clone carrying this T cell receptor (beta chain). The antigen is not known. The CDR3 length is 14 residues. Trimming cost V 7 bases and J 4 bases; bases outside gene matches: 5. Germline assignment: CDR1 ENHRY and CDR2 SYGVKD. The data are from a study of early T cells in non-severe SARS-CoV-2 infection. Notes on the study in general: VDJdb matches were skewed toward anti-spike CD8 T cell responses.

TCRdb called the 5' RACE reads again in MiXCR, with one record for every CDR3 protein. The profile shows 95,000 to 110,000 distinct CDR3 sequences, 11% of them singletons. The rearrangement links TRBV10-3 to TRBJ2-1, with 9 bases lining up with TRBD2. The clonotype was recovered from an adult who was a healthcare worker with PCR-confirmed SARS-CoV-2 infection or an uninfected control (not recorded which). The sequencing input was whole blood. Here the CDR3 DNA reads TGTGCCATCACCGGGACTAGCAGTTACAATGAGCAGTTCTTC. Residues: CAITGTSSYNEQFF.